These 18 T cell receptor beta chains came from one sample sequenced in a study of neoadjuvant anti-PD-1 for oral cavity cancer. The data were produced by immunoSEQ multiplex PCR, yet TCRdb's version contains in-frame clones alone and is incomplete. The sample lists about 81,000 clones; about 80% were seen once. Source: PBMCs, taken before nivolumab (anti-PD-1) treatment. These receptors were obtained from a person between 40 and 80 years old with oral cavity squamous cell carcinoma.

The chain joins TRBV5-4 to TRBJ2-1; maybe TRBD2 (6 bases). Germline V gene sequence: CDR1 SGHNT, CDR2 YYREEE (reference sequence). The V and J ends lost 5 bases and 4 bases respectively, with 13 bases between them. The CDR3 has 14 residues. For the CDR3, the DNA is TGTGCCAGCAGTAGAGATAGCGGATACAATGAGCAGTTCTTC. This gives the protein CASSRDSGYNEQFF.

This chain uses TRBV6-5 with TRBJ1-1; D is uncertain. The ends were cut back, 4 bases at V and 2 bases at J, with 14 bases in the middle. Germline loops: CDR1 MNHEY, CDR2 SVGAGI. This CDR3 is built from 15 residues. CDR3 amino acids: CASSWAASSNTEAFF. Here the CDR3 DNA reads TGTGCCAGCAGTTGGGCGGCCAGTTCCAACACTGAAGCTTTCTTT.

The CDR3 spells CASSERGLNQPQHF. The CDR3 nucleotides read TGTGCCAGCAGTGAACGGGGCCTGAATCAGCCCCAGCATTTT. This chain uses TRBV2 with TRBJ1-5; tentatively, D is TRBD1 (5 bases). Germline loops: CDR1 SNHLY, CDR2 FYNNEI. The V end was cut by 2 bases, the J end by 4 bases, with 9 bases between. CDR3 length equals 14 residues.

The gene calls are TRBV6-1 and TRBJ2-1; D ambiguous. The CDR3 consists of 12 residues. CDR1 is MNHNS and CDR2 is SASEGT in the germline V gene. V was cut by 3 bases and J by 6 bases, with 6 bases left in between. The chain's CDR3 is CASSDLGNEQFF. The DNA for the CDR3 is TGTGCCAGCAGTGACTTGGGCAATGAGCAGTTCTTC.

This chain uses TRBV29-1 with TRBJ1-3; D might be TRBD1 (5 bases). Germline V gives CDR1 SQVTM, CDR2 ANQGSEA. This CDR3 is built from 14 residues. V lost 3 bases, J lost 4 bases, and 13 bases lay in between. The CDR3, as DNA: TGCAGCGTTGACGCGACAGTCTCCGGAAACACCATATATTTT. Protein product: CSVDATVSGNTIYF.

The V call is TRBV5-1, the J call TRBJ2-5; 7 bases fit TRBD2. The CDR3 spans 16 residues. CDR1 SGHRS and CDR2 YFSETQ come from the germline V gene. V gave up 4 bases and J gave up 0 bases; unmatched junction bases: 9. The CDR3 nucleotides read TGCGCCAGCAGCCTCCGAGGACTAGGGTACCAAGAGACCCAGTACTTC. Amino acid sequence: CASSLRGLGYQETQYF.

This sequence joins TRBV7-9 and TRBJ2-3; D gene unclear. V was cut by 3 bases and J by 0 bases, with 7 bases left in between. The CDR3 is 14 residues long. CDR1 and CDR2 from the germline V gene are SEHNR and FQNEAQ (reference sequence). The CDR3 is CASSFGTSTDTQYF. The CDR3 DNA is TGTGCCAGCAGCTTCGGAACTAGCACAGATACGCAGTATTTT.

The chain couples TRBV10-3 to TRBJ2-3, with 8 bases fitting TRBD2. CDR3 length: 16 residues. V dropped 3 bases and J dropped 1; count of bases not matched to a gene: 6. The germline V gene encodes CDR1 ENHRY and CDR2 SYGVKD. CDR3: CAISDPGTRGTDTQYF. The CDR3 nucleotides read TGTGCCATCAGTGACCCCGGGACTAGGGGCACAGATACGCAGTATTTT.

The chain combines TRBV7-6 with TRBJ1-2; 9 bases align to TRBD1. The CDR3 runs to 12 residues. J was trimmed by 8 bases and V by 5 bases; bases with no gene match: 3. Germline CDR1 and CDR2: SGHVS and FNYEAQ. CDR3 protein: CASSPQGAGYTF. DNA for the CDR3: TGTGCCAGCAGCCCACAGGGGGCGGGCTACACCTTC.

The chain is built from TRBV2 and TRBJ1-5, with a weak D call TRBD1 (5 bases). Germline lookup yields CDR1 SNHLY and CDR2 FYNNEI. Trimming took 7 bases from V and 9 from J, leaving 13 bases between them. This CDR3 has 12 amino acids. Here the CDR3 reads CASKAGPMPQHF. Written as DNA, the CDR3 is TGTGCCAGCAAAGCGGGGCCCATGCCCCAGCATTTT.

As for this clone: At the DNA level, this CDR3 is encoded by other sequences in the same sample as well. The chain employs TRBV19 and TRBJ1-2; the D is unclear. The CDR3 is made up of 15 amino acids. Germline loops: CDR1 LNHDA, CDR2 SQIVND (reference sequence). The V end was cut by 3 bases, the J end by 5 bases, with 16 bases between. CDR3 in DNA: TGTGCCAGTAGTATTGGAAGAGGAGGTGCTTATGGCTACACCTTC. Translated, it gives CASSIGRGGAYGYTF.

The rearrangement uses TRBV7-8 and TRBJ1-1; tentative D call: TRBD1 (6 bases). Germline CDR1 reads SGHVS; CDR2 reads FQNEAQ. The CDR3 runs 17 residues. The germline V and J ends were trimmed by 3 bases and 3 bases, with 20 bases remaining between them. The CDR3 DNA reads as TGTGCCAGCAGCTTCGACCGATTCGGGGGGCCTTACACTGAAGCTTTCTTT. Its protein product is CASSFDRFGGPYTEAFF.

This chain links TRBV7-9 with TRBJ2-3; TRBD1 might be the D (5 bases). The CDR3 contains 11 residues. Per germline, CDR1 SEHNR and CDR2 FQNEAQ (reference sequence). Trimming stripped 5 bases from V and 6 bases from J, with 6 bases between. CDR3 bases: TGTGCCAGCAGCCAGGGCGATACGCAGTATTTT. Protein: CASSQGDTQYF.

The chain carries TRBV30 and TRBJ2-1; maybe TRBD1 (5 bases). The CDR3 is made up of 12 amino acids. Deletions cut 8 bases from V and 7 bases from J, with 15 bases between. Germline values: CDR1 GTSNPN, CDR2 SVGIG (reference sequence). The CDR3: CAQGSSTNEQFF. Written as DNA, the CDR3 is TGTGCCCAGGGCAGTAGCACAAATGAGCAGTTCTTC.

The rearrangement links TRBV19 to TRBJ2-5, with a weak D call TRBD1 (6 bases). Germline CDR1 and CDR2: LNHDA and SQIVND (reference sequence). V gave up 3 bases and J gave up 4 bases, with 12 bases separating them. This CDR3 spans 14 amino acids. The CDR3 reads CASSITGLLETQYF. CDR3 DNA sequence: TGTGCCAGTAGTATTACAGGGCTTCTAGAGACCCAGTACTTC.

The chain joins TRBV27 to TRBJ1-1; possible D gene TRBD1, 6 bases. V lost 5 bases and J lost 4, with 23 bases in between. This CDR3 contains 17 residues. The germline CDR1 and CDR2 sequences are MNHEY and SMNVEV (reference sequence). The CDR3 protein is CASSPPGPRGGGTEAFF. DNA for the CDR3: TGTGCCAGCAGTCCCCCGGGACCACGAGGAGGGGGCACTGAAGCTTTCTTT.

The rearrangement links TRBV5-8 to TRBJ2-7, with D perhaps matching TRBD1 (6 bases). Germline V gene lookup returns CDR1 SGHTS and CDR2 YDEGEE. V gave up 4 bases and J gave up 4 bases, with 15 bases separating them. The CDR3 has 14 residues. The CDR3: CASSLHRVGYEQYF. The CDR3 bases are TGTGCCAGCAGCCTTCACAGGGTGGGGTACGAGCAGTACTTC.

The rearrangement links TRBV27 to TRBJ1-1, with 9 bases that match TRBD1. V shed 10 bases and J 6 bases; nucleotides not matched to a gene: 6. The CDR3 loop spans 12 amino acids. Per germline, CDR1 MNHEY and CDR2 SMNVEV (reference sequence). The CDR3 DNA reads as TGTGCCACGGGGGACAGGGTCGCTGAAGCTTTCTTT. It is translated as CATGDRVAEAFF.